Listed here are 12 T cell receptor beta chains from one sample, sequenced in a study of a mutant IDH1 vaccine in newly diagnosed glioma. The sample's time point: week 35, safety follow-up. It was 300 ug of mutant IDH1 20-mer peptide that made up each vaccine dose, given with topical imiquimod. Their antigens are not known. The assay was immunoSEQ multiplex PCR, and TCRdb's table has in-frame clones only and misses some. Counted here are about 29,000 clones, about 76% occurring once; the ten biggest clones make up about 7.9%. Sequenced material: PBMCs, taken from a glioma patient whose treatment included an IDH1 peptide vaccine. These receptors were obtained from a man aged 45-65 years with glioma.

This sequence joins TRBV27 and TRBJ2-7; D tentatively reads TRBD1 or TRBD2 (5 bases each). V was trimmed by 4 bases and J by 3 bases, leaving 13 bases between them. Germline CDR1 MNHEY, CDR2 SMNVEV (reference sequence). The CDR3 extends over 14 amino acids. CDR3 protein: CASSWSGPSYEQYF. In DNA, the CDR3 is TGTGCCAGCAGTTGGTCGGGACCGAGCTACGAGCAGTACTTC.

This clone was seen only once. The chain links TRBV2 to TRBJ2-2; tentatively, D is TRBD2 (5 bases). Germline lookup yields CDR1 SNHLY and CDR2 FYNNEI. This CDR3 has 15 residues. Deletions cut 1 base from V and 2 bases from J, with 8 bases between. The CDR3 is CASSEDSGNTGELFF. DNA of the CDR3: TGTGCCAGCAGTGAAGACTCGGGAAACACCGGGGAGCTGTTTTTT.

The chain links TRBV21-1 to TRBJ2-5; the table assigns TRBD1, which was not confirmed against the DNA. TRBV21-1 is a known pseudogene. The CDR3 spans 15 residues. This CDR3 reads CASSAMGRYQETQYF. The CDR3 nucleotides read TGTGCCAGCAGCGCGATGGGCAGGTATCAAGAGACCCAGTACTTC.

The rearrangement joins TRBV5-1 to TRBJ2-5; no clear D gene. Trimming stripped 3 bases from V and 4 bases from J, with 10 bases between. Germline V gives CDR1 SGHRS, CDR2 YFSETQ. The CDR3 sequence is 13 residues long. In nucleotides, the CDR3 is TGCGCCAGCAGCTCCGAACTGGGAGAGACCCAGTACTTC. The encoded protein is CASSSELGETQYF.

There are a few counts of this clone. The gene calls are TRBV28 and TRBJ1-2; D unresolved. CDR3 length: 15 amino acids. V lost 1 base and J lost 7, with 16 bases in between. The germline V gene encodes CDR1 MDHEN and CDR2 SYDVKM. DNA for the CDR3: TGTGCCAGCAGTTTATACGACCATCGACTCTCTGGCTACACCTTC. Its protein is CASSLYDHRLSGYTF.

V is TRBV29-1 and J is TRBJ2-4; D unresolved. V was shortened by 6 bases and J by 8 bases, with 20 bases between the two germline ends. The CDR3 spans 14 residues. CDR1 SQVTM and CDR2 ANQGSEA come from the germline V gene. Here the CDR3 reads CSVVFGSSIDIQYF. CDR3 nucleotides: TGCAGCGTCGTCTTCGGCAGTTCGATTGACATTCAGTACTTC.

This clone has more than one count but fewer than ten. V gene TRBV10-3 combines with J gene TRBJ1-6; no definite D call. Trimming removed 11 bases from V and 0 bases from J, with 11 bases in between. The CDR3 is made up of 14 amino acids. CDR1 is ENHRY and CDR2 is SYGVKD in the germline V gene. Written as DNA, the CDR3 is TGTGCCCTCACAGTGAGCTCCTATAATTCACCCCTCCACTTT. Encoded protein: CALTVSSYNSPLHF.

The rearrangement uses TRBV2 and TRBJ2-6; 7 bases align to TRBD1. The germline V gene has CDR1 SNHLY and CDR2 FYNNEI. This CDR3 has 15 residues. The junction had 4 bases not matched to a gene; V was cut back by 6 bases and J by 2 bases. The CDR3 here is CASSRDSAGANVLTF. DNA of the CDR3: TGTGCCAGCAGCCGGGACAGTGCTGGGGCCAACGTCCTGACTTTC.

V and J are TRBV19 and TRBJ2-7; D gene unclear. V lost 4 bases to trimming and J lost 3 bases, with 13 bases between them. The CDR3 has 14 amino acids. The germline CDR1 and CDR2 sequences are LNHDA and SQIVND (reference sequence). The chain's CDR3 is CASSTSDPGYEQYF. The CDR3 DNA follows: TGTGCCAGTAGTACTTCCGACCCAGGCTACGAGCAGTACTTC.

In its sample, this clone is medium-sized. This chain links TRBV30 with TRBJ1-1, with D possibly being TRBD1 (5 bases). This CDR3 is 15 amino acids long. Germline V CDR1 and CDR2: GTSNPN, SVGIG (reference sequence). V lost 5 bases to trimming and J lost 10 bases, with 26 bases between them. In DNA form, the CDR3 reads TGTGCCTGGGGCCCGAAAGGAGGACCGGGACCGAGAGCTTTCTTT. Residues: CAWGPKGGPGPRAFF.

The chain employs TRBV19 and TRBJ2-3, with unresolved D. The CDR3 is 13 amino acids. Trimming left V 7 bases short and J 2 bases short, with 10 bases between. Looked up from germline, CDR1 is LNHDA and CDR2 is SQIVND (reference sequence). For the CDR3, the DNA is TGTGCCAGTAATGGGCCGAACACAGATACGCAGTATTTT. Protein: CASNGPNTDTQYF.

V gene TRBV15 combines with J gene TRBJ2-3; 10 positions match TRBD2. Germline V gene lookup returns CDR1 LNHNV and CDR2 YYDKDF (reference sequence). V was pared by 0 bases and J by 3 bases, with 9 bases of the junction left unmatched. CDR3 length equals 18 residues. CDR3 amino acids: CATSRDFSELAGTDTQYF. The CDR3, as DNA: TGTGCCACCAGCAGAGATTTTTCTGAACTAGCGGGGACAGATACGCAGTATTTT.